This passage covers 8 T cell receptor beta chains from one sample sequenced in a study of blood T cell repertoires in COVID-19. Generated by immunoSEQ multiplex PCR, the TCRdb table keeps only in-frame clones and is missing some. This sample has 93,000 or so clones, with over 75% found just once. The specimen sequenced was peripheral blood. The receptors were sampled from a human donor in a cohort sampled during active COVID-19.

In its sample, this clone was seen once. The rearrangement uses TRBV7-2 and TRBJ2-5, with 14 bases matching TRBD2. Germline CDR1 and CDR2: SGHTA and FQGNSA. Trimming at V came to 5 bases and at J to 5 bases, leaving 7 bases not matched to a gene. The CDR3 has 16 amino acids. CDR3 DNA: TGTGCCAGCAGCGCGAGACTAGCGGGGGGGCTCGAGACCCAGTACTTC. Translated: CASSARLAGGLETQYF.

The chain has TRBV9 and TRBJ1-2; D unclear. V was trimmed by 4 bases and J by 1 base, leaving 8 bases between them. Germline CDR1 SGDLS, CDR2 YYNGEE. There are 13 residues in the CDR3. The CDR3 spells CASSTGNNYGYTF. The CDR3 DNA reads TGTGCCAGCAGCACGGGGAATAACTATGGCTACACCTTC.

The chain uses TRBV29-1 and TRBJ1-2, with D possibly matching TRBD1 (5 bases). CDR1 is SQVTM, CDR2 ANQGSEA, per germline. CDR3 length: 13 residues. V lost 0 bases to trimming and J lost 3 bases, with 8 bases between them. The CDR3 sequence is CSVEDGRDYGYTF. In nucleotides, the CDR3 is TGCAGCGTTGAAGATGGCAGGGACTATGGCTACACCTTC. Full variable domain (rest looked up from reference TRBV29-1 and TRBJ1-2): SAVISQKPSRDICQRGTSLTIQCQVDSQVTMMFWYRQQPGQSLTLIATANQGSEATYESGFVIDKFPISRPNLTFSTLTVSNMSPEDSSIYLCSVEDGRDYGYTFGSGTRLTVV.

This chain connects TRBV7-9 to TRBJ2-5, with 8 bases fitting TRBD2. There are 14 residues in the CDR3. Per germline, CDR1 SEHNR and CDR2 FQNEAQ (reference sequence). The V segment lost 8 bases and the J segment 4 bases; nucleotides outside the gene matches: 9. The CDR3 sequence: CASPPVAGLETQYF. CDR3 DNA: TGTGCCAGCCCGCCCGTAGCGGGATTAGAGACCCAGTACTTC.

The chain joins TRBV9 to TRBJ2-7, with TRBD2 identical over 14 bases. Germline V gene data show CDR1 as SGDLS and CDR2 as YYNGEE. This CDR3 has 17 amino acids. J was trimmed by 1 base and V by 4 bases; bases with no gene match: 7. The CDR3 region has the DNA TGTGCCAGCAGCCCCGGGACTAGCGGGAGAAATTCCTACGAGCAGTACTTC. Translation: CASSPGTSGRNSYEQYF. Full variable domain (outside the CDR3, taken from reference TRBV9 and TRBJ2-7): DSGVTQTPKHLITATGQRVTLRCSPRSGDLSVYWYQQSLDQGLQFLIQYYNGEERAKGNILERFSAQQFPDLHSELNLSSLELGDSALYFCASSPGTSGRNSYEQYFGPGTRLTVT.

This chain links TRBV4-1 with TRBJ2-1, with D unclear. CDR1 MGHRA and CDR2 YSYEKL come from the germline V gene. This CDR3 contains 15 residues. V lost 6 bases, J lost 2 bases, and 14 bases lay in between. The CDR3 nucleotides are TGCGCCAGCAGTTTCCTACCTCGCGCCTACAATGAGCAGTTCTTC. As protein: CASSFLPRAYNEQFF.

The chain couples TRBV21-1 to TRBJ1-4; the table calls TRBD1, which could not be checked here. TRBV21-1 is termed a pseudogene. This CDR3 region has 19 residues. The chain's CDR3 is CASSKFLDRVSSIGEKLFF. In DNA, the CDR3 is TGTGCCAGCAGCAAATTTTTGGACAGGGTGAGTTCCATAGGGGAAAAACTGTTTTTT.

The chain carries TRBV27 and TRBJ1-6; D remains ambiguous. V was clipped by 5 bases and J by 7 bases, with 9 bases between them. Germline CDR1 MNHEY, CDR2 SMNVEV (reference sequence). The CDR3 extends over 13 amino acids. DNA for the CDR3: TGTGCCAGCAGTCCCCCGTCCAATTCACCCCTCCACTTT. Protein: CASSPPSNSPLHF.